This T cell receptor (beta chain) was identified in a study of blood T cell repertoires in COVID-19. Libraries were prepared by immunoSEQ multiplex PCR; TCRdb keeps only in-frame clonotypes and omits some of them. Counted here are fewer than 500,000 clones, 81% occurring once; the ten biggest clones make up approximately 1%. Germline V gene lookup returns CDR1 SNHLY and CDR2 FYNNEI. V dropped 2 bases and J dropped 2 bases, with 11 bases sitting between them. This CDR3 comprises 15 residues. The clonotype comes from a human donor with acute or convalescent COVID-19. The donor label of this sample is uncertain. The sequenced sample consisted of peripheral blood. This sequence joins TRBV2 and TRBJ2-3; D may be TRBD2 (6 bases). The CDR3 region is CASSEWRGDTDTQYF. CDR3 nucleotides: TGTGCCAGCAGTGAATGGCGCGGGGACACAGATACGCAGTATTTT.